Shown below are 11 T cell receptor beta chains from a single sample sequenced in a study of blood T cells in healthy people across ages. Primed by a sample-barcoded 5' primer and a J-beta primer mix, a second PCR proceeded for 7 to 11 cycles. TCRdb recomputed calls from the 5' RACE reads with MiXCR, one row per CDR3 protein. The sample yields about 840,000 distinct CDR3 sequences, approximately 32% seen once. The data also belong to a second study, concerning T cells of mothers and their children.

Sequencing was done on a sample of blood. The receptors stem from a woman aged 35 to 49 in good health.

This clonotype was seen a handful of times. The V gene is TRBV5-1, the J gene TRBJ1-1, with D hard to call. The germline gives CDR1 SGHRS, CDR2 YFSETQ. V lost 1 base and J 0 bases, leaving 13 bases between the germline ends. The CDR3 covers 16 residues. CDR3 protein: CASSLWSGVMNTEAFF. For the CDR3, the DNA is TGCGCCAGCAGCTTGTGGTCCGGGGTAATGAACACTGAAGCTTTCTTT. Variable domain in full (rest from reference TRBV5-1 and TRBJ1-1): KAGVTQTPRYLIKTRGQQVTLSCSPISGHRSVSWYQQTPGQGLQFLFEYFSETQRNKGNFPGRFSGRQFSNSRSEMNVSTLELGDSALYLCASSLWSGVMNTEAFFGQGTRLTVV.

The CDR3 DNA follows: TGCAGTGCTAACCCCGGGACAGGGGACGGGTATGGCTACACCTTC. It encodes CSANPGTGDGYGYTF. The chain couples TRBV20-1 to TRBJ1-2; 10 bases match TRBD1. This CDR3 is 15 amino acids long. Trimming removed 4 bases from V and 5 bases from J; junction bases left unmatched: 10. CDR1 and CDR2 from the germline V gene are DFQATT and SNEGSKA (reference sequence).

Note on this clonotype: The junction and the germline gene differ at one end; a read error may be behind it. The CDR3 DNA reads as TGTGTCAGCAGGCGGGAGGGGGCATCGGGAGAGACCCAGTACTTC. Protein product: CVSRREGASGETQYF. This sequence joins TRBV28 and TRBJ2-5; TRBD2 agrees at 9 bases. In germline, CDR1 is MDHEN, CDR2 SYDVKM. CDR3 length equals 15 residues.

V is TRBV6-5 and J is TRBJ2-6; TRBD1 might be the D (5 bases). V lost 2 bases, J lost 0 bases, and 14 bases lay in between. Per the germline V gene, CDR1 is MNHEY and CDR2 is SVGAGI. The length of the CDR3 is 18 residues. The chain's CDR3 is CASSYEGRVSSGANVLTF. The CDR3 DNA follows: TGTGCCAGCAGTTACGAAGGCAGGGTATCCTCTGGGGCCAACGTCCTGACTTTC.

The rearrangement joins TRBV10-3 to TRBJ1-5; D is possibly TRBD1 (5 bases). The CDR3 runs to 16 residues. Germline V gives CDR1 ENHRY, CDR2 SYGVKD. V was cut by 3 bases and J by 2 bases, with 14 bases left in between. CDR3 coding DNA: TGTGCCATCAGTGAAGGGACGGCCTGGGGCAATCAGCCCCAGCATTTT. This translates into CAISEGTAWGNQPQHF.

The genes are TRBV7-6 and TRBJ2-7, with 7 bases fitting TRBD1. Germline-derived CDR1 and CDR2 are SGHVS and FNYEAQ. The CDR3 is 13 residues long. V was pared by 5 bases and J by 4 bases, with 5 bases of the junction left unmatched. The CDR3 here is CASSANRGYEQYF. For the CDR3, the DNA is TGTGCCAGCAGCGCCAACAGGGGTTACGAGCAGTACTTC.

This clonotype was counted a few times. This chain joins TRBV19 and TRBJ2-1; 12 nucleotides line up with TRBD2. With V trimmed by 4 bases and J by 4 bases, 2 bases remained unmatched. The length of the CDR3 is 15 residues. CDR1 is LNHDA and CDR2 is SQIVND in the germline V gene (reference sequence). This CDR3 is CASSKGLAGYNEQFF. The CDR3 bases are TGTGCCAGTAGTAAAGGACTAGCGGGGTACAATGAGCAGTTCTTC. Supplemented by reference TRBV19 and TRBJ2-1, the full variable domain reads DGGITQSPKYLFRKEGQNVTLSCEQNLNHDAMYWYRQDPGQGLRLIYYSQIVNDFQKGDIAEGYSVSREKKESFPLTVTSAQKNPTAFYLCASSKGLAGYNEQFFGPGTRLTVL.

The V call is TRBV28, the J call TRBJ1-2; D gene unclear. Trimming removed 6 bases from V and 4 bases from J, with 15 bases in between. The CDR3 contains 14 residues. Germline V lookup: CDR1 MDHEN, CDR2 SYDVKM. CDR3 sequence: CASSPLGIGYGYTF. CDR3 DNA: TGTGCCAGCAGCCCCTTGGGTATCGGCTATGGCTACACCTTC.

The rearrangement links TRBV5-1 to TRBJ2-1, with 9 bases fitting TRBD2. The CDR3 totals 15 residues. Unmatched junction bases numbered 11, after V lost 5 bases and J lost 8 bases. CDR1 and CDR2 (germline): SGHRS, YFSETQ. CDR3 nucleotides: TGCGCCAGCAGTTGCAGCGGGGGGCGAAGGTATGAGCAGTTCTTC. Protein sequence: CASSCSGGRRYEQFF.

V gene TRBV24-1 combines with J gene TRBJ2-3; D is perhaps TRBD2 (6 bases). Germline V CDR1 and CDR2: KGHDR, SFDVKD. Trimming removed 5 bases from V and 1 base from J, with 12 bases in between. The CDR3 has 15 residues. This chain's CDR3 is CATSGFRGGTDTQYF. The CDR3 DNA is TGTGCCACCAGTGGGTTCCGCGGGGGCACAGATACGCAGTATTTT.

The J gene is TRBJ1-5, the V gene TRBV20-1; unclear D gene. Germline CDR1 reads DFQATT; CDR2 reads SNEGSKA (reference sequence). The CDR3 length is 12 residues. V was cut by 3 bases and J by 4 bases, with 7 bases left in between. The CDR3 coding sequence is TGCAGTGCTAGTCCGGGAAATCAGCCCCAGCATTTT. Its protein product is CSASPGNQPQHF.